The 5 T cell receptor beta chains below all came from one sample that was sequenced in a study of cytomegalovirus exposure and HLA in healthy donors. The study ran its PCR with 60 Vbeta and 13 Jbeta primers. TCRdb keeps only in-frame clones here, not all; method: immunoSEQ multiplex PCR. The sample includes about 140,000 clones, 61% of them seen just once. Sequences were obtained from PBMCs. These receptors originate from a male donor in good health and CMV-seronegative.

The chain has TRBV7-2 and TRBJ2-7, with D perhaps TRBD2 (7 bases). Germline V gene data show CDR1 as SGHTA and CDR2 as FQGNSA. This CDR3 has 16 amino acids. Trimming stripped 4 bases from V and 2 bases from J, with 18 bases between. In nucleotides, the CDR3 is TGTGCCAGCAGCTCCAGACGGGGGGCCAGCACCTACGAGCAGTACTTC. Amino acids: CASSSRRGASTYEQYF. The complete variable domain, with remaining parts taken from reference TRBV7-2 and TRBJ2-7, reads GAGVSQSPSNKVTEKGKDVELRCDPISGHTALYWYRQSLGQGLEFLIYFQGNSAPDKSGLPSDRFSAERTGGSVSTLTIQRTQQEDSAVYLCASSSRRGASTYEQYFGPGTRLTVT.

Only a few counts were recorded for this clone. The CDR3, as DNA: TGCGCCAGCAGCCAAGATCAGGACACCTACGAGCAGTACTTC. Translated: CASSQDQDTYEQYF. V usage is TRBV4-1 and J usage is TRBJ2-7; D might be TRBD1 (5 bases). CDR1 is MGHRA, CDR2 YSYEKL, per germline. Trimming pared 0 bases from V and 2 bases from J, leaving 8 bases between. The CDR3 totals 14 residues.

The rearrangement joins TRBV30 to TRBJ2-5; 15 bases are shared with TRBD2. The V gene end was trimmed by 0 bases and the J gene end by 5 bases; junction bases not matched to a gene: 7. CDR1 and CDR2 (germline): GTSNPN, SVGIG (reference sequence). The CDR3 runs to 17 residues. CDR3 in DNA: TGTGCCTGGAGTGTACGGGGACTAGCGGGGGGCGGGGAGACCCAGTACTTC. It specifies CAWSVRGLAGGGETQYF.

The rearrangement uses TRBV18 and TRBJ2-7; D is possibly TRBD1 (5 bases). CDR1 and CDR2 from the germline V gene are KGHSH and LQKENI. Trimming took 3 bases from V and 4 from J, leaving 10 bases between them. The CDR3 loop spans 13 amino acids. The DNA of the CDR3 is TGTGCCAGCTCACCCTCGACAGATTACGAGCAGTACTTC. This translates into CASSPSTDYEQYF.

CDR3 in amino acids: CASEGQGRSRVRLNEQFF. The CDR3 DNA follows: TGTGCCAGTGAAGGACAGGGGAGATCAAGAGTGCGCTTGAATGAGCAGTTCTTC. This rearrangement joins TRBV19 to TRBJ2-1, with 9 bases identical to TRBD1. The V segment lost 8 bases and the J segment 7 bases; nucleotides outside the gene matches: 21. The CDR3 has 18 residues. Looked up from germline, CDR1 is LNHDA and CDR2 is SQIVND (reference sequence).